A selection of T cell receptor beta chains follows, all from one sample in a study of sequential checkpoint blockade in melanoma. Measured with immunoSEQ multiplex PCR; TCRdb has only the in-frame clones, and not every one. The sample holds about 6,100 clones, about 56% seen once. The sequencing used CD8+ T cells sorted from blood (inferred from file names), collected from a patient given nivolumab and ipilimumab in sequence. These receptors all stem from a human donor with melanoma. CDR3s include the opening cysteine and the closing phenylalanine or tryptophan. The D gene is left open where the match is weak. The listing skips clone size in some rows; elsewhere it reads once, few, many or a size class.

few	TRBJ2-2	TRBV6-5	.	CASSPREWNTGELFF	TGTGCCAGCAGCCCAAGGGAGTGGAACACCGGGGAGCTGTTTTTT
.	TRBJ2-1	TRBV11-1	.	CASSLEYGDSYNEQFF	TGTGCCAGCAGCTTAGAATACGGGGACTCCTACAATGAGCAGTTCTTC
once	TRBJ2-7	TRBV29-1	TRBD2	CSVATSGLYEQYF	TGCAGCGTTGCCACTAGCGGTCTCTACGAGCAGTACTTC
.	TRBJ2-1	TRBV10-3	.	CAVSEAVDNEQFF	TGTGCCGTCTCCGAGGCGGTCGACAATGAGCAGTTCTTC
.	TRBJ2-1	TRBV29-1	TRBD2	CSVAPSGNEQFF	TGCAGCGTTGCGCCTAGCGGGAATGAGCAGTTCTTC
.	TRBJ1-3	TRBV6-5	.	CASSSALGGGNTIYF	TGTGCCAGCAGCTCAGCGTTGGGAGGTGGAAACACCATATATTTT
.	TRBJ1-2	TRBV5-6	.	CASNLYGDGYTF	TGTGCCAGCAACCTCTACGGGGATGGCTACACCTTC
once	TRBJ2-7	TRBV19	.	CATSHAGPYEQYF	TGTGCCACAAGCCACGCGGGACCCTACGAGCAGTACTTC
.	TRBJ2-7	TRBV5-5	.	CASSTWLGGYEQYF	TGTGCCAGCAGCACCTGGCTAGGGGGCTACGAGCAGTACTTC
.	TRBJ2-7	TRBV4-1	.	CASSQDISQGYEQYF	TGCGCCAGCAGCCAAGATATTTCGCAGGGGTACGAGCAGTACTTC
few	TRBJ2-3	TRBV7-2	TRBD2	CASSPSGGAGDTQYF	TGTGCCAGCAGCCCCAGCGGGGGGGCGGGGGATACGCAGTATTTT
.	TRBJ2-1	TRBV4-3	.	CASSQDGYNEQFF	TGCGCCAGCAGCCAAGACGGCTACAATGAGCAGTTCTTC
medium-sized	TRBJ1-4	TRBV7-6	.	CASSSGATNEKLFF	TGTGCCAGCAGCTCGGGGGCAACTAATGAAAAACTGTTTTTT
.	TRBJ2-1	TRBV5-5	TRBD2	CASSFGLAGGNEQFF	TGTGCCAGCAGCTTCGGACTAGCGGGAGGGAATGAGCAGTTCTTC
.	TRBJ2-3	TRBV30	TRBD2	CACALGGADTQYF	TGTGCCTGCGCCCTCGGGGGGGCAGATACGCAGTATTTT
.	TRBJ2-7	TRBV15	TRBD1	CATSRDSGGGYEQYF	TGTGCCACCAGCAGAGATTCAGGGGGCGGCTACGAGCAGTACTTC
.	TRBJ2-1	TRBV11-3	TRBD2	CASSLWTSEYNEQFF	TGTGCCAGCAGCTTATGGACTAGCGAATACAATGAGCAGTTCTTC
.	TRBJ2-2	TRBV4-1	.	CASSQDYSYTGELFF	TGCGCCAGCAGCCAAGACTACAGCTACACCGGGGAGCTGTTTTTT
medium-sized	TRBJ2-2	TRBV14	.	CASSQYLTGWTGELFF	TGTGCCAGCAGCCAATATCTAACAGGGTGGACCGGGGAGCTGTTTTTT
.	TRBJ2-3	TRBV15	TRBD2	CATSRDWLAGEHTDTQYF	TGTGCCACCAGCAGAGATTGGCTAGCGGGGGAGCACACAGATACGCAGTATTTT
.	TRBJ2-2	TRBV2	TRBD2	CASHTGILERGGLRTGELFF	TGTGCCAGCCATACAGGAATTCTCGAGCGGGGGGGCCTCCGAACCGGGGAGCTGTTTTTT
.	TRBJ2-3	TRBV13	.	CASRAMGTDTQYF	TGTGCCAGCAGAGCCATGGGCACAGATACGCAGTATTTT
.	TRBJ2-7	TRBV18	TRBD2	CASSRTSGSAEHHEQYF	TGTGCCAGCTCAAGGACTAGCGGGTCCGCCGAACATCACGAGCAGTACTTC
.	TRBJ2-7	TRBV9	TRBD2	CASSPSGTSSYEQYF	TGTGCCAGCAGCCCCTCCGGGACTAGCTCCTACGAGCAGTACTTC
.	TRBJ1-1	TRBV27	.	CASSLGPSGNSEAFF	TGTGCCAGCAGTTTAGGGCCCTCGGGGAACTCTGAAGCTTTCTTT
medium-sized	TRBJ2-2	TRBV10-3	TRBD2	CAISPGGPGGELFF	TGTGCCATCAGCCCGGGGGGGCCTGGCGGGGAGCTGTTTTTT
few	TRBJ2-7	TRBV6-6	.	CASSYSPAYEQYF	TGTGCCAGCAGTTACAGTCCAGCCTACGAGCAGTACTTC
.	TRBJ2-7	TRBV5-6	.	CASSPLRGSSYEQYF	TGTGCCAGCAGCCCCCTCCGGGGTAGCTCCTACGAGCAGTACTTC
.	TRBJ2-3	TRBV6-4	TRBD2	CASSDEAGTNTDTQYF	TGTGCCAGCAGTGACGAGGCCGGGACTAACACAGATACGCAGTATTTT
.	TRBJ2-3	TRBV7-9	TRBD2	CASSFLAGGPTQYF	TGTGCCAGCAGCTTCTTAGCGGGGGGGCCTACGCAGTATTTT
.	TRBJ2-1	TRBV5-8	TRBD2	CASSSTEYSGGAEFDEQFF	TGTGCCAGCAGCTCGACAGAGTATAGCGGGGGGGCCGAGTTCGATGAGCAGTTCTTC
.	TRBJ1-2	TRBV6-1	.	CASNYPGVDYGYTF	TGTGCCAGCAACTATCCAGGGGTTGACTATGGCTACACCTTC
few	TRBJ2-5	TRBV27	.	CASSPSLPSETQYF	TGTGCCAGCAGTCCCTCCCTACCGTCGGAGACCCAGTACTTC
few	TRBJ1-1	TRBV19	TRBD1	CASRTGFTEAFF	TGTGCCAGTAGGACAGGGTTCACTGAAGCTTTCTTT
.	TRBJ1-2	TRBV19	.	CASSIGTAHYGYTF	TGTGCCAGTAGTATAGGAACAGCTCACTATGGCTACACCTTC
.	TRBJ2-7	TRBV5-5	.	CASSLVRGAISYEQYF	TGTGCCAGCAGCTTGGTCCGGGGGGCGATTTCCTACGAGCAGTACTTC
.	TRBJ1-5	TRBV19	.	CASMGRPYFNQPQHF	TGTGCCAGTATGGGGCGTCCCTACTTCAATCAGCCCCAGCATTTT
.	TRBJ1-1	TRBV5-1	TRBD1	CASSSTGARAFF	TGTGCCAGCAGCTCCACAGGGGCCCGAGCTTTCTTT
.	TRBJ2-7	TRBV14	TRBD2	CASSQGGLAGRSSYEQYF	TGTGCCAGCAGCCAGGGTGGACTAGCGGGGCGTTCCTCCTACGAGCAGTACTTC
medium-sized	TRBJ1-1	TRBV19	TRBD1	CASSTPGQKNTEAFF	TGTGCCAGTAGTACGCCGGGACAGAAGAACACTGAAGCTTTCTTT
once	TRBJ2-2	TRBV9	.	CASSPGGNTGELFF	TGTGCCAGCAGCCCCGGGGGGAACACCGGGGAGCTGTTTTTT
.	TRBJ2-7	TRBV9	TRBD2	CASSRTSGSWEQYF	TGTGCCAGCAGCAGGACTAGCGGGAGTTGGGAGCAGTACTTC
medium-sized	TRBJ2-1	TRBV5-3	TRBD1	CARSTGQGAKNEQFF	TGTGCCAGAAGCACCGGACAGGGGGCAAAAAATGAGCAGTTCTTC
medium-sized	TRBJ2-3	TRBV10-1	TRBD2	CASSDRLAGGWPDTQYF	TGCGCCAGCAGCGATAGACTAGCGGGAGGTTGGCCAGATACGCAGTATTTT
.	TRBJ2-5	TRBV2	TRBD2	CASTGLANQETQYF	TGTGCCAGCACGGGACTAGCGAATCAAGAGACCCAGTACTTC
.	TRBJ2-5	TRBV4-2	.	CASSQERLVVTQYF	TGTGCCAGCAGCCAAGAAAGACTAGTGGTGACCCAGTACTTC
few	TRBJ2-1	TRBV19	TRBD2	CASSIGGFQAGGYGYNEQFF	TGTGCCAGTAGTATCGGAGGGTTTCAAGCGGGAGGGTATGGATACAATGAGCAGTTCTTC
once	TRBJ2-4	TRBV27	TRBD1	CASSLATGGLNIQYF	TGTGCCAGCAGTTTGGCGACAGGGGGCTTGAACATTCAGTACTTC
.	TRBJ2-7	TRBV27	TRBD2	CASREKGLADSYEQYF	TGTGCCAGCAGAGAAAAGGGACTAGCGGATTCCTACGAGCAGTACTTC
.	TRBJ1-4	TRBV7-8	.	CASSLTGGITNEKLFF	TGTGCCAGCAGCTTAACTGGAGGAATCACTAATGAAAAACTGTTTTTT
few	TRBJ1-2	TRBV2	TRBD1	CASSDQGDYGYTF	TGTGCCAGCAGTGATCAGGGGGACTATGGCTACACCTTC
few	TRBJ1-2	TRBV6-5	.	CASSPTGRADYGYTF	TGTGCCAGCTCACCCACCGGCAGGGCCGACTATGGCTACACCTTC